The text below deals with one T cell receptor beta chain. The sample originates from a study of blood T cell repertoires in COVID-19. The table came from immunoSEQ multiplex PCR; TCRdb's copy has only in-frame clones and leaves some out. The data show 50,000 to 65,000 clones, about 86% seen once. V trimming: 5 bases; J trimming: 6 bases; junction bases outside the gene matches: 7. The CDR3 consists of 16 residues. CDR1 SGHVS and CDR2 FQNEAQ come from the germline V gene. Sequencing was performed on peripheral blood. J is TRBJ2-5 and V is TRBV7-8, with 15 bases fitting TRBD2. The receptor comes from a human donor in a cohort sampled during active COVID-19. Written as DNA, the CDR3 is TGTGCCAGCAGCCTTGGACTAGCGGGAGGGCCAAAGACCCAGTACTTC. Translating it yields CASSLGLAGGPKTQYF.